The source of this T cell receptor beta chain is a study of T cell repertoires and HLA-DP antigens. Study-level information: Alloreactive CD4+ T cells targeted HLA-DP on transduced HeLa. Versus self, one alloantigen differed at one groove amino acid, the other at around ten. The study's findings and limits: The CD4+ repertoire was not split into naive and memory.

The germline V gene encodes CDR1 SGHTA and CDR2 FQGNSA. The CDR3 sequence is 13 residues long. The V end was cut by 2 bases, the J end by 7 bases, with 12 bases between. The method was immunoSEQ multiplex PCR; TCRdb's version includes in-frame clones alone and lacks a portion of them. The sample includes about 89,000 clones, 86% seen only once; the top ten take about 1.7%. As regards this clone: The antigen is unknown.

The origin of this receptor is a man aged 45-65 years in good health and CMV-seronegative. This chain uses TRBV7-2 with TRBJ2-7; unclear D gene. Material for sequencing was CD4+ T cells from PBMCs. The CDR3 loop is CASSLTLVGEQYF. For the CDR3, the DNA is TGTGCCAGCAGCTTAACGCTAGTCGGTGAGCAGTACTTC.